The TCR beta chain under discussion was sequenced for a study of cytomegalovirus exposure and HLA in healthy donors. The study, taken as a whole, reports: Some TCR beta chains (more than 150 of them) were listed as cytomegalovirus-associated. Presence/absence analyses assumed roughly uniform sequencing depth across donors.

CDR1 WSHSY and CDR2 SAAADI come from the germline V gene. This CDR3 contains 12 residues. J was trimmed by 3 bases and V by 8 bases; bases with no gene match: 3. Comment on this clone: Its antigen is undetermined.

PCR amplification relied on 60 Vbeta primers (plus 13 Jbeta primers). The repertoire was sequenced with immunoSEQ multiplex PCR; TCRdb's copy has only in-frame clones and lacks some. Of 150,000 to 200,000 clones listed, about 72% are singletons. While unrecorded immune exposures were likely, the donors were nominally healthy when sampled. The sample consisted of PBMCs. This TCR came from a girl aged 10-17 years in good health and CMV-seronegative. The J gene is TRBJ2-7, the V gene TRBV10-2; TRBD1 matches 8 bases. CDR3 region: CASEGTGYEQYF. The CDR3 DNA follows: TGCGCCAGCGAGGGGACAGGCTACGAGCAGTACTTC.